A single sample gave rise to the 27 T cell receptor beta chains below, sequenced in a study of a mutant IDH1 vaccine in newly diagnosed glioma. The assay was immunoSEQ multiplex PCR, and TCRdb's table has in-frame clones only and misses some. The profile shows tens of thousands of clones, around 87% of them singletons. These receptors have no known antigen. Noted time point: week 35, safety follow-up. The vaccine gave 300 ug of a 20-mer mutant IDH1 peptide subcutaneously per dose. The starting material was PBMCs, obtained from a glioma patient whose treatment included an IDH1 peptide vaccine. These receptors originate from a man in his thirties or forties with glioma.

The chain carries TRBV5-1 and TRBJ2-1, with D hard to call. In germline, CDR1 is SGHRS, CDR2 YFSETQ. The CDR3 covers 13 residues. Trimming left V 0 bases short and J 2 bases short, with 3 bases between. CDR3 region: CASSLATYNEQFF. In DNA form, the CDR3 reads TGCGCCAGCAGCTTGGCGACCTACAATGAGCAGTTCTTC.

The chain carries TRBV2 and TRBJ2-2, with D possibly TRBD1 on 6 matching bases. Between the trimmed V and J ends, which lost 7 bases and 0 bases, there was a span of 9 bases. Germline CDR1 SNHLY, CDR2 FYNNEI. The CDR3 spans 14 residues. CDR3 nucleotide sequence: TGTGCCAGCACCGGACAGCCGAACACCGGGGAGCTGTTTTTT. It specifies CASTGQPNTGELFF.

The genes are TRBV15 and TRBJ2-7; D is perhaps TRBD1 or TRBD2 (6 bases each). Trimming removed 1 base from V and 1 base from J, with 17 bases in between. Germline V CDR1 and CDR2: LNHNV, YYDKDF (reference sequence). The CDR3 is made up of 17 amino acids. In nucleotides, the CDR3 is TGTGCCACCAGCAGAGGGGGGGCCCGATTAGGGTCCTACGAGCAGTACTTC. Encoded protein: CATSRGGARLGSYEQYF.

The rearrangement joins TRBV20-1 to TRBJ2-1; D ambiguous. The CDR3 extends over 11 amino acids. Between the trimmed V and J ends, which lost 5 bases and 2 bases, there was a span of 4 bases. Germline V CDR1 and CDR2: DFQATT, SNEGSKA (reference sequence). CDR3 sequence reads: CSAEPYNEQFF. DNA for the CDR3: TGCAGTGCTGAACCCTACAATGAGCAGTTCTTC.

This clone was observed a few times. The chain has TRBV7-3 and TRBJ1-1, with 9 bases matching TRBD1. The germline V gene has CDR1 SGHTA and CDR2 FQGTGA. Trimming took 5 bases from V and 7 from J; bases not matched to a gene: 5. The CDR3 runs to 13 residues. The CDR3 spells CASSIQGAGEAFF. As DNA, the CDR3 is TGTGCCAGCAGCATACAGGGGGCGGGTGAAGCTTTCTTT. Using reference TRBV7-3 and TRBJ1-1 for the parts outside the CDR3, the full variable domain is GAGVSQTPSNKVTEKGKYVELRCDPISGHTALYWYRQSLGQGPEFLIYFQGTGAADDSGLPNDRFFAVRPEGSVSTLKIQRTERGDSAVYLCASSIQGAGEAFFGQGTRLTVV.

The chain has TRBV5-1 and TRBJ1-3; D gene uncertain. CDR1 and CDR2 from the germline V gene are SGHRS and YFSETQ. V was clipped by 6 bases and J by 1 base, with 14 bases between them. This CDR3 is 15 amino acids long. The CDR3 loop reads CASTSAGASGNTIYF. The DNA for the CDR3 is TGCGCCAGCACCTCTGCGGGAGCTTCTGGAAACACCATATATTTT.

CDR3 residues: CASSPDPRKYNEQFF. CDR3 DNA: TGTGCCAGCTCACCGGACCCACGGAAGTACAATGAGCAGTTCTTC. The genes are TRBV18 and TRBJ2-1; no firm D call. CDR3 length: 15 amino acids. CDR1 and CDR2 (germline): KGHSH, LQKENI. V gave up 3 bases and J gave up 4 bases, with 13 bases separating them. Combining the CDR3 with reference TRBV18 and TRBJ2-1 gives the whole variable domain NAGVMQNPRHLVRRRGQEARLRCSPMKGHSHVYWYRQLPEEGLKFMVYLQKENIIDESGMPKERFSAEFPKEGPSILRIQQVVRGDSAAYFCASSPDPRKYNEQFFGPGTRLTVL.

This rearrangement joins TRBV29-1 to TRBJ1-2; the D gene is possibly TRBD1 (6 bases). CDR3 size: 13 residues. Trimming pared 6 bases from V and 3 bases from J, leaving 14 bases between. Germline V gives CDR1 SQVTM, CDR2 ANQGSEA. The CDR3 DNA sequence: TGCAGCGTCAGACAGGCCGATGACTATGGCTACACCTTC. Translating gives CSVRQADDYGYTF.

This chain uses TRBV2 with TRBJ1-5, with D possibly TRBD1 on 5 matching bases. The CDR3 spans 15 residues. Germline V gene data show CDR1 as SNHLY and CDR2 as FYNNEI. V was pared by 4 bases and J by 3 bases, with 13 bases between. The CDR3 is CASSANRRSNQPQHF. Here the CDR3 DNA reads TGTGCCAGCAGTGCGAACAGGCGATCCAATCAGCCCCAGCATTTT.

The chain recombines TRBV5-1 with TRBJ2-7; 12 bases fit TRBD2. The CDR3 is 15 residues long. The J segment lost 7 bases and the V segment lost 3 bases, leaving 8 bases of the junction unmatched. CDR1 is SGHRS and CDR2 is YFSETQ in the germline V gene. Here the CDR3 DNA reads TGCGCCAGCAGCTCGACTAGCGGGAGACTCGTGGAGCAGTACTTC. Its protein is CASSSTSGRLVEQYF.

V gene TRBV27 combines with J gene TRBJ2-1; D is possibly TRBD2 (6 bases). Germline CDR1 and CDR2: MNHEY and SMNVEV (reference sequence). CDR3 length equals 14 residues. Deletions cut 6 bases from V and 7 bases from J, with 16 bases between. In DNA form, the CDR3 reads TGTGCCAGCAGAGACGGGGGTAGCTTAAATGAGCAGTTCTTC. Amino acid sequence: CASRDGGSLNEQFF.

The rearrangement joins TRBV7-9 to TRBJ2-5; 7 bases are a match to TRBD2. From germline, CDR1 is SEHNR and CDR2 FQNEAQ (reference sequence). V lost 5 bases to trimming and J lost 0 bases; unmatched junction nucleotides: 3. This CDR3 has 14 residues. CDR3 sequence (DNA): TGTGCCAGCAGCCGGGCGGGGGACCAAGAGACCCAGTACTTC. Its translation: CASSRAGDQETQYF.

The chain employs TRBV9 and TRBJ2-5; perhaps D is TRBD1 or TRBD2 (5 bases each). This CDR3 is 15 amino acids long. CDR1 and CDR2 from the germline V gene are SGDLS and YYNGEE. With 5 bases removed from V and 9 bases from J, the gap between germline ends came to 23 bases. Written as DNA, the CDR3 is TGTGCCAGCAGTATTTTCCGGGACCGAGATGGGGCCCAGTACTTC. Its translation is CASSIFRDRDGAQYF.

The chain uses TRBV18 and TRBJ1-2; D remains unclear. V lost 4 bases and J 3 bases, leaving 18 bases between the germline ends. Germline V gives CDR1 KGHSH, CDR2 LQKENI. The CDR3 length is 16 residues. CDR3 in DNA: TGTGCCAGCTCACATCTGGACCCAGGAGTTGACTATGGCTACACCTTC. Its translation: CASSHLDPGVDYGYTF.

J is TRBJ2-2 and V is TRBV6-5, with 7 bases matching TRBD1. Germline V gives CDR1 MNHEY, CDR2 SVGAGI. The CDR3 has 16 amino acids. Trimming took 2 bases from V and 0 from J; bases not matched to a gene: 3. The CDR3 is CASSYKGAANTGELFF. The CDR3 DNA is TGTGCCAGCAGTTACAAGGGGGCGGCGAACACCGGGGAGCTGTTTTTT.

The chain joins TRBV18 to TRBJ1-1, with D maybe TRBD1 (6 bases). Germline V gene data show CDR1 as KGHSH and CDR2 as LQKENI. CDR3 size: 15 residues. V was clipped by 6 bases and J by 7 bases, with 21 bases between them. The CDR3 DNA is TGTGCCAGCTCCTCTATAGACAGGCGGGGCGGTGAAGCTTTCTTT. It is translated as CASSSIDRRGGEAFF.

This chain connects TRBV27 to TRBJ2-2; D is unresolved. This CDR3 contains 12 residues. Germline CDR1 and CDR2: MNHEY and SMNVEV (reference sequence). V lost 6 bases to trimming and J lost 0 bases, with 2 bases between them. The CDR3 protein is CASSPNTGELFF. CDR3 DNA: TGTGCCAGCAGCCCGAACACCGGGGAGCTGTTTTTT.

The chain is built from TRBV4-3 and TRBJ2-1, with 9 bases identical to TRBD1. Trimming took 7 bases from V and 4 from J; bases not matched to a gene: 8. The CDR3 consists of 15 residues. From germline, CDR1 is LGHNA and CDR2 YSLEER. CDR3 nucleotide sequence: TGCGCCAGCACAGCGGGACAGGGTGGGTACAATGAGCAGTTCTTC. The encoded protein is CASTAGQGGYNEQFF.

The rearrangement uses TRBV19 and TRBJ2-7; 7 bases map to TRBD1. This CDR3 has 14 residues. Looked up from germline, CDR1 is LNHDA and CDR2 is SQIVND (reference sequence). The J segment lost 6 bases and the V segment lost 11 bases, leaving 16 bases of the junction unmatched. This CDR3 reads CASSLDRAAGEQYF. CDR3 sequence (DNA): TGTGCCTCTAGTCTCGACAGGGCGGCTGGCGAGCAGTACTTC.

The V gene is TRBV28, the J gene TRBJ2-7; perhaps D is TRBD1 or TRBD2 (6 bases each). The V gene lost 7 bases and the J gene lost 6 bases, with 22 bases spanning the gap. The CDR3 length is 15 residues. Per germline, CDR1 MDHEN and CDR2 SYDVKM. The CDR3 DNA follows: TGTGCCAGCACCAGAGTAGGCAGGGGAGGCGGCGAGCAGTACTTC. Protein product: CASTRVGRGGGEQYF.

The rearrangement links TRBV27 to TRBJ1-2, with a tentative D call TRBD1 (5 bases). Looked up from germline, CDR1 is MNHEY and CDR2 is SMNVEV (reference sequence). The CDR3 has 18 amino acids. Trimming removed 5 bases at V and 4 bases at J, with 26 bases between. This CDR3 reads CASSLTSPDTTLFYGYTF. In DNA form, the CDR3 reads TGTGCCAGCAGTCTTACCAGTCCGGACACAACCCTATTCTATGGCTACACCTTC.

CDR3: CASSLWTDSNQPQHF. The CDR3, as DNA: TGTGCCAGCAGCCTTTGGACAGATAGCAATCAGCCCCAGCATTTT. The chain uses TRBV7-2 and TRBJ1-5, with D possibly TRBD1 on 6 matching bases. CDR3 size: 15 residues. The germline V and J ends were trimmed by 5 bases and 0 bases, with 11 bases remaining between them. Germline V gene data show CDR1 as SGHTA and CDR2 as FQGNSA.

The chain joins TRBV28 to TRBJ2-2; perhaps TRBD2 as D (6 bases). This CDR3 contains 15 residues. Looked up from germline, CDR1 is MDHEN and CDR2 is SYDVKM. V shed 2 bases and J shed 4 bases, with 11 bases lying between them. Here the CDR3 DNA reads TGTGCCAGCAGTTTAAGGCCTAGCGCCACCGGGGAGCTGTTTTTT. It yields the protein CASSLRPSATGELFF.

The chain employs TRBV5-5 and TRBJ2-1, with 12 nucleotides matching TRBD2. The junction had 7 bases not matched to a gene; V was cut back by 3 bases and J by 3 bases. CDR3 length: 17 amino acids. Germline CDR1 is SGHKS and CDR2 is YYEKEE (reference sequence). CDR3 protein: CASSWGTSGPVYNEQFF. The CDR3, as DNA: TGTGCCAGCAGCTGGGGGACTAGCGGGCCGGTCTACAATGAGCAGTTCTTC.

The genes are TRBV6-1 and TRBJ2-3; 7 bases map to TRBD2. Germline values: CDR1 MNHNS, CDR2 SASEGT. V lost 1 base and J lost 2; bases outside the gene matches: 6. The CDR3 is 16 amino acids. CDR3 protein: CASSEGRAGDTDTQYF. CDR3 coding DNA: TGTGCCAGCAGTGAAGGTCGGGCGGGAGACACAGATACGCAGTATTTT.

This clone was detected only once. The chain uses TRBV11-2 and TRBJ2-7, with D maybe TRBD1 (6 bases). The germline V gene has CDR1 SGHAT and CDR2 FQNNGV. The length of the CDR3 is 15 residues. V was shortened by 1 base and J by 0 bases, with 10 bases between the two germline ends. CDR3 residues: CASSLVTGSSYEQYF. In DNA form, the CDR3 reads TGTGCCAGCAGCTTAGTAACAGGGAGCTCCTACGAGCAGTACTTC. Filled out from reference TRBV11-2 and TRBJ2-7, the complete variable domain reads EAGVAQSPRYKIIEKRQSVAFWCNPISGHATLYWYQQILGQGPKLLIQFQNNGVVDDSQLPKDRFSAERLKGVDSTLKIQPAKLEDSAVYLCASSLVTGSSYEQYFGPGTRLTVT.

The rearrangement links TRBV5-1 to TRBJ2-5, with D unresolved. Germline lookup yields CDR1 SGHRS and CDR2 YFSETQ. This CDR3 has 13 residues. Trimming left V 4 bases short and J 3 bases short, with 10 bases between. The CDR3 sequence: CASSHRAEETQYF. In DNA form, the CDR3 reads TGCGCCAGCAGCCATCGGGCAGAAGAGACCCAGTACTTC.